The 19 T cell receptor beta chains presented below share a single source sample, sequenced in a study of T cells in Graves' hyperthyroidism and ophthalmopathy. Amplification of TCR beta CDR3 regions was performed using RNA transcripts as template. RT-PCR in the first round (using the HTBI primer set) targeted the TCR CDR3. TCRdb reprocessed the multiplex PCR reads with MiXCR, giving one entry per CDR3 protein. Of 350,000 to 400,000 distinct CDR3 sequences detected, approximately 15% appear once; the ten largest clones hold roughly 11%. Sequenced material: blood. The receptors were gathered from a woman between 55 and 75 years old with Graves' hyperthyroidism.

This clonotype was seen ten or more times. The V gene is TRBV29-1, the J gene TRBJ2-2, with TRBD2 identical over 16 bases. CDR3 length: 15 amino acids. From germline, CDR1 is SQVTM and CDR2 ANQGSEA. The J segment lost 3 bases and the V segment lost 6 bases, leaving 1 base of the junction unmatched. The CDR3 nucleotides are TGCAGCGTGGGACTAGCGGGAGGGCACACCGGGGAGCTGTTTTTT. Its protein product is CSVGLAGGHTGELFF.

As for this clonotype: A much larger clone is a single base away; this may be a read error. The J gene is TRBJ2-7, the V gene TRBV4-1; D gene unclear. This CDR3 spans 14 amino acids. Germline CDR1 and CDR2: MGHRA and YSYEKL. The chain's CDR3 is CTSSQDRGPYEQYF. The CDR3 nucleotides read TGCACCAGCAGCCAAGATCGTGGGCCCTACGAGCAGTACTTC.

This clonotype was seen more than once but under ten times. The chain combines TRBV9 with TRBJ2-1, with D unresolved. Trimming stripped 2 bases from V and 2 bases from J, with 11 bases between. The CDR3 loop spans 15 amino acids. Germline lookup yields CDR1 SGDLS and CDR2 YYNGEE. This chain's CDR3 is CASSVAGSPYNEQFF. The DNA of the CDR3 is TGTGCCAGCAGCGTCGCCGGGTCACCCTACAATGAGCAGTTCTTC.

This clonotype was seen many times. V gene TRBV6-1 combines with J gene TRBJ2-7; D not certain. The germline V gene has CDR1 MNHNS and CDR2 SASEGT. Trimming cost V 4 bases and J 3 bases, with 10 bases left between them. CDR3 length: 13 residues. CDR3 sequence (DNA): TGTGCCAGCAGTGCGGGCTACTTCTACGAGCAGTACTTC. This codes for CASSAGYFYEQYF.

This clonotype was seen ten or more times. The chain employs TRBV11-3 and TRBJ2-3; D is undetermined. The germline CDR1 and CDR2 sequences are SGHNT and YENEEA. The V and J ends lost 1 base and 6 bases respectively, with 8 bases between them. This CDR3 is 13 amino acids long. CDR3 residues: CASSLGGSDTQYF. The CDR3 nucleotides read TGTGCCAGCAGCTTAGGCGGTTCTGATACGCAGTATTTT.

This clonotype came up many times. V gene TRBV20-1 combines with J gene TRBJ1-2, with TRBD1 matching 7 bases. CDR3 length: 11 amino acids. Germline V gene lookup returns CDR1 DFQATT and CDR2 SNEGSKA (reference sequence). The CDR3 loop reads CSPGTAYGYTF. The CDR3 coding sequence is TGCAGCCCTGGGACAGCGTATGGCTACACCTTC.

The chain carries TRBV10-1 and TRBJ2-1; no clear D gene. This CDR3 region has 15 residues. Trimming removed 4 bases at V and 4 bases at J, with 14 bases between. CDR1 and CDR2 from the germline V gene are WNHNN and SYGVQD (reference sequence). The CDR3 DNA follows: TGCGCCAGCAGTGTACCGGTAGCTGGTTACAATGAGCAGTTCTTC. As protein: CASSVPVAGYNEQFF.

Only one count was recorded for this clonotype. The chain links TRBV12-3 or TRBV12-4 to TRBJ2-3; TRBD1 is a possible D gene (6 bases). V was clipped by 3 bases and J by 1 base, with 14 bases between them. CDR3 length: 16 residues. The CDR3 DNA follows: TGTGCCAGCAGTTTCCTAGGGACACTCGGCACAGATACGCAGTATTTT. Translating it yields CASSFLGTLGTDTQYF.

Regarding this clonotype: A much larger clone lies one base from this, so it may be a read error. The gene calls are TRBV2 and TRBJ1-6; D unclear. Germline V gene sequence: CDR1 SNHLY, CDR2 FYNNEI. This CDR3 contains 12 residues. In DNA form, the CDR3 reads TGTGCCAGCAGTCCGTATAATTCACCCATCCACTTT. Encoded protein: CASSPYNSPIHF.

CDR3 residues: CASSQYGSNYGYTF. The CDR3 nucleotides are TGCGCCAGCAGCCAATACGGAAGTAACTATGGCTACACCTTC. The chain links TRBV4-1 to TRBJ1-2; no definite D call. V lost 2 bases and J 1 base, leaving 8 bases between the germline ends. Per germline, CDR1 MGHRA and CDR2 YSYEKL. The CDR3 sequence is 14 residues long.

This clonotype has at least ten counts. V gene TRBV10-3 combines with J gene TRBJ2-3; tentatively, D is TRBD2 (5 bases). V lost 0 bases and J 0 bases, leaving 16 bases between the germline ends. This CDR3 has 18 residues. In germline, CDR1 is ENHRY, CDR2 SYGVKD. The CDR3, as DNA: TGTGCCATCAGTGAGTCGAACGGGCGAGGAGGCAGCACAGATACGCAGTATTTT. As protein: CAISESNGRGGSTDTQYF.

This clonotype has only a few counts. V is TRBV7-8 and J is TRBJ1-4, with 9 bases matching TRBD1. The CDR3 extends over 18 amino acids. Germline trimming cut 1 base from V and 7 bases from J; bases unmatched to any gene: 13. Germline V lookup: CDR1 SGHVS, CDR2 FQNEAQ. CDR3 sequence (DNA): TGTGCCAGCAGCTTAGGCCGGGGCATGGACAGGGGCGGTGAAAAACTGTTTTTT. This codes for CASSLGRGMDRGGEKLFF.

This clonotype came up many times. The V and J genes are TRBV20-1 and TRBJ1-1; D ambiguous. In germline, CDR1 is DFQATT, CDR2 SNEGSKA (reference sequence). The V gene lost 5 bases and the J gene lost 3 bases, with 19 bases spanning the gap. CDR3 length: 15 amino acids. CDR3 sequence (DNA): TGCAGTGCTCCCGAACGGACGGGAAAAGACACTGAAGCTTTCTTT. Amino acid sequence: CSAPERTGKDTEAFF.

This clonotype was counted ten times or more. This chain uses TRBV2 with TRBJ2-3, with no clear D. Between the trimmed V and J ends, which lost 5 bases and 2 bases, there was a span of 8 bases. Germline V gives CDR1 SNHLY, CDR2 FYNNEI. CDR3 length equals 13 residues. The CDR3 DNA sequence: TGTGCCAGCAGTCAACCCGCCACAGATACGCAGTATTTT. Residues: CASSQPATDTQYF.

This clonotype was seen many times. The chain uses TRBV7-3 and TRBJ2-1, with 9 bases aligning to TRBD2. Germline V gene sequence: CDR1 SGHTA, CDR2 FQGTGA. The CDR3 extends over 15 amino acids. The V gene end was trimmed by 1 base and the J gene end by 9 bases; junction bases not matched to a gene: 7. CDR3 in amino acids: CASSLIAGGISEQFF. The CDR3 nucleotides read TGTGCCAGCAGCTTAATTGCGGGAGGGATCAGTGAGCAGTTCTTC.

The chain combines TRBV2 with TRBJ2-4; no clear D. The V gene lost 4 bases and the J gene lost 0 bases, with 16 bases spanning the gap. Germline V gene lookup returns CDR1 SNHLY and CDR2 FYNNEI. This CDR3 region has 17 residues. The CDR3 loop reads CASSASDGEIAKNIQYF. The DNA of the CDR3 is TGTGCCAGCAGTGCATCGGATGGGGAAATAGCCAAAAACATTCAGTACTTC.

This clonotype showed up many times. The gene calls are TRBV19 and TRBJ2-1; weak D call: TRBD1 (6 bases). CDR1 and CDR2 (germline): LNHDA, SQIVND (reference sequence). The CDR3 is 13 amino acids. Trimming took 6 bases from V and 9 from J, leaving 15 bases between them. DNA for the CDR3: TGTGCCAGTAGGGGCCGGGGACACGCTGAGCAGTTCTTC. Protein sequence: CASRGRGHAEQFF.

The rearrangement links TRBV11-1 to TRBJ2-1; D is uncertain. The CDR3 contains 16 residues. The V gene lost 0 bases and the J gene lost 1 base, with 10 bases spanning the gap. The germline V gene has CDR1 SGHAT and CDR2 FQDESV (reference sequence). This CDR3 reads CASSLAAFGSYNEQFF. CDR3 bases: TGTGCCAGCAGCTTAGCCGCGTTTGGGTCCTACAATGAGCAGTTCTTC. Complete variable domain (other parts from reference TRBV11-1 and TRBJ2-1): EAEVAQSPRYKITEKSQAVAFWCDPISGHATLYWYRQILGQGPELLVQFQDESVVDDSQLPKDRFSAERLKGVDSTLKIQPAELGDSAMYLCASSLAAFGSYNEQFFGPGTRLTVL.

The table lists this clonotype with many counts. The CDR3 loop reads CASNPTGGSYNEQFF. The CDR3 nucleotides read TGCGCCAGCAACCCTACAGGGGGCTCCTACAATGAGCAGTTCTTC. This chain uses TRBV5-1 with TRBJ2-1; 8 bases align to TRBD1. The CDR3 has 15 amino acids. The ends lost 6 bases at V and 0 bases at J; junction bases unmatched: 5. The V gene's germline CDR1 is SGHRS and CDR2 YFSETQ.